This TCR beta chain was sequenced in a study of beta chain features in type 1 diabetes (dated by TCRdb to about 2018). Regarding the study in general: Mean age, gender distribution, total cell number and subset yield did not differ between patients and healthy donors. A total of roughly 100 million sorted cells were examined across all samples, and the number of cells per subset was strongly correlated with RNA yield. The study compared the TCRB repertoires of sorted circulating CD4+ T cell subsets in recently diagnosed type 1 diabetes patients with those in matched healthy donors. Regulatory and stem cell-like memory subsets were obtained from only 8 patients and roughly eight healthy donors, while naive and central memory subsets were obtained from all 30 or so donors. Paper-wide results and their limitations: The naive, central memory and regulatory TCRB repertoires appeared to resemble one another more closely among patients than among healthy donors. Shorter templates might be favored by PCR, yet because patient and control samples were amplified and corrected together, any such skew would affect both groups equally. Only small numbers of individuals were included in the HLA sub-analyses, which left unresolved whether HLA type had any influence on TCRB rearrangement. In all four CD4+ subsets, TCRB CDR3 length was moderately but significantly shorter in type 1 diabetes patients. Because cDNA was sequenced instead of genomic DNA, activated cells with high expression could be over-represented, although the groups did not differ in activation or CD3 levels. At VDJ recombination sites, type 1 diabetes patients had fewer insertions and more deleted nucleotides, which implies abnormalities in thymic rearrangement.

Concerning this clone itself: Its antigen specificity is not known. Per-base qualities were not stored, and no clone one base away is much larger.

A single peripheral blood draw of 90 to 150 mL on average was collected from each donor into heparinised tubes. A BD FACSAria II was used to sort naive, central memory, regulatory and stem cell-like memory CD4+ T cells with a panel that included CD45RO, CCR7, CD25, CD127, CD95 and CD27. Purity was above 98% for every sorted population. PBMCs were isolated right away by Lymphoprep density gradient centrifugation and were stained directly, without culture. Samples were stained and sorted in pairs, with one healthy donor and one patient per experiment, so that batch effects were minimized. CDR1 LNHDA and CDR2 SQIVND are derived from the germline V gene (reference sequence). V and J lose 6 bases and 8 bases, and a span of 16 bases separates them. CDR3 length: 13 amino acids, cysteine to phenylalanine. The retained sequence is limited to the CDR3, 39 bases, with the frame set at the first base. The High Capacity cDNA Reverse Transcription Kit was used to reverse transcribe all of the isolated RNA, meaning that expressed TCRB transcripts were what got sequenced. Deep immunoSEQ sequencing was applied to naive, central memory and regulatory T cell samples, giving an average of roughly 3.3 million total reads per sample. Sorted cells were lysed in RLT buffer, and RNA was extracted using DNase-treated RNeasy Micro or Mini kits according to cell number. Each cell subset was processed separately to prevent cross-contamination, with patient and healthy donor samples processed together. The immunoSEQ multiplex PCR was used to amplify TCRB sequences from cDNA, yielding 87-bp fragments that span the CDR3 region. Sequencing of the amplicons was done on the Illumina HiSeq platform. Turning to the authors' computational methods: Synthetic template baselines were used to correct PCR bias computationally, reads within Hamming distance 2 were collapsed together, and singletons that could not be merged were discarded. Reads were aligned to IMGT to assign V, D and J genes, CDR3 length, and insertions or deletions at six rearrangement sites. Within each subset, clonotype counts were normalized to sorted cell number, after which true diversity and Gini coefficients were computed with the tcR R package. The overlap coefficient, calculated on TCRB nucleotide sequences, was used to measure repertoire sharing. Not all clones reach the TCRdb copy of this immuneACCESS table, which keeps in-frame sequences only. Checked studies attribute under half of the gap to unresolved V genes and leave the rest unexplained. Clone size and V and J calls were adopted from that table, with D and trimming inferred from the DNA. The sample table records about 320,000 clones; around 13% of these occur just once. The ten largest clones add up to 6.7% of the sample.

The chain joins TRBV19 to TRBJ1-2; the D gene assignment is ambiguous. Material: central memory CD4+ T cells from blood. The receptor was isolated from a man aged 25 to 40 in good health. The nucleotide sequence is TGTGCCAGTAGGATCGACTCCCACGGCGGCTACACCTTC. Translated, it reads CASRIDSHGGYTF.